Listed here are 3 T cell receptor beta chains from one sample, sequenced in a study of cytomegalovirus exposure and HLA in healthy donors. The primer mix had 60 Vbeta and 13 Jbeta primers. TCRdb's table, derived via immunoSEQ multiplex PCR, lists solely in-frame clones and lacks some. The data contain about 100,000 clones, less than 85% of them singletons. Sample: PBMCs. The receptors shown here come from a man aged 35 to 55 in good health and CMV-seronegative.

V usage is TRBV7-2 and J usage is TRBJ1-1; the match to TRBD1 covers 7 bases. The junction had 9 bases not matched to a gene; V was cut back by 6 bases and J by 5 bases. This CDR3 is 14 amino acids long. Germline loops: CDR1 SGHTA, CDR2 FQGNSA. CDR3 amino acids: CASRLDRLRTEAFF. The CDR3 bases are TGTGCCAGCAGACTGGACAGGTTGAGGACTGAAGCTTTCTTT.

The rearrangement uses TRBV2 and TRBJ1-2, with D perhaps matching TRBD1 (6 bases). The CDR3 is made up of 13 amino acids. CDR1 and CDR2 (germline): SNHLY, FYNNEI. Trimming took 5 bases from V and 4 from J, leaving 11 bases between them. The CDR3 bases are TGTGCCAGCAGTACACAGGGAGTCTATGGCTACACCTTC. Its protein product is CASSTQGVYGYTF. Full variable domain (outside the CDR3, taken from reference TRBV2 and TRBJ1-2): EPEVTQTPSHQVTQMGQEVILRCVPISNHLYFYWYRQILGQKVEFLVSFYNNEISEKSEIFDDQFSVERPDGSNFTLKIRSTKLEDSAMYFCASSTQGVYGYTFGSGTRLTVV.

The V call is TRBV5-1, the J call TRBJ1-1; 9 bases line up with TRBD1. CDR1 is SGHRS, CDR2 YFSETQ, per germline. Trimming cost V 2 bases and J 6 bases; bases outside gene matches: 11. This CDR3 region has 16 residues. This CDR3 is CASSFELQGARAEAFF. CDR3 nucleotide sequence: TGCGCCAGCAGCTTTGAACTACAGGGGGCGAGGGCTGAAGCTTTCTTT.